Presented here are 27 T cell receptor beta chains from one specimen sequenced in a study of CD8+CD57+ T cells in acquired aplastic anemia. Sequenced patients had shown CD8+CD57+ cell expansion by flow cytometry. The template for TCR beta VDJ and CDR3 sequence profiling was genomic DNA. Using its own MiXCR run on the reads, TCRdb lists one record per CDR3 protein. The data contain about 200,000 distinct CDR3 sequences, around three fifths of them singletons. The source material was sorted CD4+, CD8+, or CD8+CD57+ T cells (not recorded which) from PBMCs. The origin of the receptors is a human donor with aplastic anemia.

The chain employs TRBV7-8 and TRBJ2-7; 8 positions match TRBD1. V trimming: 5 bases; J trimming: 2 bases; junction bases outside the gene matches: 11. The germline V gene has CDR1 SGHVS and CDR2 FQNEAQ. CDR3 size: 16 residues. The CDR3 protein is CASSTTSGGAAYEQYF. The CDR3 DNA sequence: TGTGCCAGCAGCACCACCTCAGGGGGCGCGGCCTACGAGCAGTACTTC.

The chain has TRBV15 and TRBJ2-7; TRBD1 agrees at 7 bases. This CDR3 region has 14 residues. CDR1 and CDR2 (germline): LNHNV, YYDKDF (reference sequence). V dropped 0 bases and J dropped 11; count of bases not matched to a gene: 10. CDR3 coding DNA: TGTGCCACCAGCAGAGAAGGGGGCACATTTCCGGAGTACTTC. This gives the protein CATSREGGTFPEYF.

The gene calls are TRBV24-1 and TRBJ2-3; 8 nucleotides agree with TRBD1. Trimming removed 4 bases from V and 6 bases from J; junction bases left unmatched: 5. Germline V lookup: CDR1 KGHDR, CDR2 SFDVKD. This CDR3 has 14 residues. The CDR3 DNA reads as TGTGCCACCAGTGAAAACAGGGGGGCGGATACGCAGTATTTT. This gives the protein CATSENRGADTQYF.

This clonotype was counted a few times. A much larger clone sits a single nucleotide away, making a read error possible. The chain couples TRBV11-2 to TRBJ2-2; possibly TRBD2 for D (5 bases). In germline, CDR1 is SGHAT, CDR2 FQNNGV. CDR3 length: 13 residues. The CDR3 DNA reads TGTGCCAGCAGCTTGATGAACACCGGGGAGCTGGTTTTT. It is translated as CASSLMNTGELVF.

This clonotype has at least ten counts. The chain couples TRBV5-4 to TRBJ2-3, with TRBD1 identical over 9 bases. The CDR3 covers 14 residues. V was pared by 4 bases and J by 8 bases, with 8 bases of the junction left unmatched. Germline V lookup: CDR1 SGHNT, CDR2 YYREEE (reference sequence). The CDR3 region has the DNA TGTGCCAGCAGCCCGGGACAGGGAACTAGTACGCAGTATTTT. Translating gives CASSPGQGTSTQYF.

This clonotype was observed many times. The chain recombines TRBV20-1 with TRBJ2-1; D remains ambiguous. Trimming took off 6 bases at V and 4 bases at J, with 7 bases between the two ends. Germline lookup yields CDR1 DFQATT and CDR2 SNEGSKA (reference sequence). This CDR3 is 11 amino acids long. The DNA for the CDR3 is TGCAGTGCAACCCCGTACAATGAGCAGTTCTTC. Amino acids: CSATPYNEQFF.

This clonotype was recorded at least ten times. The CDR3 coding sequence is TGCGCCAGCAGTGAGTACCCCTACGAGCAGTACTTC. Translation: CASSEYPYEQYF. The chain joins TRBV10-2 to TRBJ2-7; D is undetermined. The V gene's germline CDR1 is WSHSY and CDR2 SAAADI. Trimming left V 1 base short and J 2 bases short, with 3 bases between. This CDR3 region has 12 residues.

The gene calls are TRBV7-9 and TRBJ1-6; TRBD1 is a possible D gene (6 bases). CDR1 and CDR2 (germline): SEHNR, FQNEAQ (reference sequence). This CDR3 has 17 residues. With 4 bases removed from V and 10 bases from J, the gap between germline ends came to 23 bases. CDR3 nucleotides: TGTGCCAGCAGCTCTGTGGCACAGGGCCGCATTCGGTCACCCCTCCACTTT. Its protein product is CASSSVAQGRIRSPLHF.

This clonotype was seen once. The genes are TRBV5-1 and TRBJ2-2; D is perhaps TRBD2 (5 bases). The CDR3 sequence is 16 residues long. Trimming took off 3 bases at V and 6 bases at J, with 18 bases between the two ends. The germline V gene encodes CDR1 SGHRS and CDR2 YFSETQ. The CDR3 protein is CASSWSTGTNPGELFF. Written as DNA, the CDR3 is TGCGCCAGCAGCTGGTCGACGGGAACTAACCCCGGGGAGCTGTTTTTT.

J is TRBJ2-1 and V is TRBV12-3 or TRBV12-4; D is ambiguous. CDR3 length equals 13 residues. Trimming took 2 bases from V and 8 from J, leaving 10 bases between them. DNA for the CDR3: TGTGCCAGCAGTTTAATTTCAGGCGATGAGCAGTTCTTC. Amino acids: CASSLISGDEQFF.

The chain recombines TRBV24-1 with TRBJ2-7, with D hard to call. This CDR3 spans 11 amino acids. Per germline, CDR1 KGHDR and CDR2 SFDVKD. V gave up 7 bases and J gave up 7 bases, with 10 bases separating them. The CDR3 coding sequence is TGTGCCACCAGGAACTGGGGAGAGCAGTACTTC. Translation gives CATRNWGEQYF.

This chain links TRBV10-3 with TRBJ1-1; D is unclear. V lost 2 bases, J lost 7 bases, and 8 bases lay in between. The CDR3 is 12 residues long. In germline, CDR1 is ENHRY, CDR2 SYGVKD. The CDR3 coding sequence is TGTGCCATCAGTGAGCAGAGTATTGAAGCTTTCTTT. This gives the protein CAISEQSIEAFF.

This clonotype was counted between two and nine times. The chain uses TRBV5-1 and TRBJ2-2, with D possibly matching TRBD1 (6 bases). CDR1 and CDR2 from the germline V gene are SGHRS and YFSETQ. This CDR3 contains 14 residues. The ends were cut back, 1 base at V and 7 bases at J, with 11 bases in the middle. The CDR3, as DNA: TGCGCCAGCAGCTTGACAGGGAGAATCGGGGAGCTGTTTTTT. This sequence encodes CASSLTGRIGELFF.

This clonotype was counted a single time. The chain links TRBV7-8 to TRBJ2-7, with 9 bases identical to TRBD2. The CDR3 loop spans 13 amino acids. The germline V gene has CDR1 SGHVS and CDR2 FQNEAQ. Trimming took 8 bases from V and 6 from J; bases not matched to a gene: 8. CDR3 DNA: TGTGCCAGCGGCGTAGCGGGAGTATCCGAGCAGTACTTC. It translates to CASGVAGVSEQYF.

The chain links TRBV2 to TRBJ2-3; TRBD2 matches at 9 bases. CDR1 SNHLY and CDR2 FYNNEI come from the germline V gene. This CDR3 has 13 residues. With 9 bases clipped from V and 4 bases from J, the junction kept 5 bases outside the gene matches. The CDR3 DNA reads TGTGCCAGGCGGGGGGGCCTGTCAGATACGCAGTATTTT. It translates to CARRGGLSDTQYF.

This clonotype came up once. The V gene is TRBV24-1, the J gene TRBJ2-1, with TRBD1 matching 9 bases. V shed 3 bases, J shed 6 bases, and the junction held 20 bases outside the gene matches. The CDR3 is made up of 20 amino acids. The germline gives CDR1 KGHDR, CDR2 SFDVKD. This CDR3 is CATSDRPGTGYQGQSNEQFF. CDR3 in DNA: TGTGCCACCAGTGATCGTCCCGGGACAGGGTACCAAGGACAATCCAATGAGCAGTTCTTC.

This clonotype was recorded only once. The gene calls are TRBV11-2 and TRBJ2-5; 8 bases agree with TRBD1. Germline V lookup: CDR1 SGHAT, CDR2 FQNNGV. Trimming removed 1 base from V and 5 bases from J; junction bases left unmatched: 9. There are 16 residues in the CDR3. CDR3: CASSLVWTGLRETQYF. Here the CDR3 DNA reads TGTGCCAGCAGCTTAGTTTGGACAGGGCTAAGGGAGACCCAGTACTTC.

The CDR3 region is CASSIMADAYEQYF. The CDR3 bases are TGTGCCAGTAGTATTATGGCGGATGCCTACGAGCAGTACTTC. The rearrangement joins TRBV19 to TRBJ2-7; D remains ambiguous. CDR1 is LNHDA and CDR2 is SQIVND in the germline V gene (reference sequence). The CDR3 runs 14 residues. V was shortened by 3 bases and J by 2 bases, with 11 bases between the two germline ends.

This clonotype was seen a handful of times. The chain employs TRBV15 and TRBJ1-1; no definite D call. Germline-derived CDR1 and CDR2 are LNHNV and YYDKDF (reference sequence). V shed 2 bases and J shed 1 base, with 8 bases lying between them. The CDR3 sequence is 14 residues long. This CDR3 is CATSRSSENTEAFF. The CDR3 DNA reads as TGTGCCACCAGCAGATCGAGTGAGAACACTGAAGCTTTCTTT.

Concerning this clonotype: A junction boundary mismatches the germline segment, possibly from a read error. The CDR3 loop reads CASSGGGNGYEQCF. The CDR3, as DNA: TGTGCCAGCAGCGGGGGAGGTAACGGCTACGAGCAGTGCTTC. The rearrangement joins TRBV9 to TRBJ2-7, with a weak D call TRBD2 (6 bases). The CDR3 is 14 residues long. Germline values: CDR1 SGDLS, CDR2 YYNGEE. Full variable domain (missing parts from reference TRBV9 and TRBJ2-7): DSGVTQTPKHLITATGQRVTLRCSPRSGDLSVYWYQQSLDQGLQFLIQYYNGEERAKGNILERFSAQQFPDLHSELNLSSLELGDSALYFCASSGGGNGYEQCFGPGTRLTVT.

As regards this clonotype: One end of the junction fails to match germline, which may point to a read error. The chain couples TRBV20-1 to TRBJ2-7; 12 nucleotides line up with TRBD2. Looked up from germline, CDR1 is DFQATT and CDR2 is SNEGSKA (reference sequence). This CDR3 has 14 amino acids. Here the CDR3 DNA reads TGCAGTGCAAGCCTAGCGGGGGGGTCCTACGATCAGTACTTC. It yields the protein CSASLAGGSYDQYF.

The gene calls are TRBV20-1 and TRBJ1-6; D might be TRBD1 (5 bases). V lost 6 bases and J lost 7, with 10 bases in between. Germline V gene lookup returns CDR1 DFQATT and CDR2 SNEGSKA (reference sequence). The CDR3 has 12 residues. In DNA, the CDR3 is TGCAGTGCCCAGGGAGGAAATTCACCCCTCCACTTT. Protein product: CSAQGGNSPLHF.

The chain employs TRBV7-2 and TRBJ1-2; D ambiguous. Germline V gene lookup returns CDR1 SGHTA and CDR2 FQGNSA. The CDR3 has 15 amino acids. V lost 0 bases and J lost 5, with 13 bases in between. CDR3 in amino acids: CASSLARVTPYGYTF. For the CDR3, the DNA is TGTGCCAGCAGCTTAGCGCGAGTAACTCCATATGGCTACACCTTC.

The table lists this clonotype with a few counts. This rearrangement joins TRBV10-1 to TRBJ2-2; possible D gene TRBD2, 5 bases. Germline V lookup: CDR1 WNHNN, CDR2 SYGVQD (reference sequence). Trimming left V 2 bases short and J 2 bases short, with 12 bases between. The CDR3 is made up of 16 amino acids. The CDR3 sequence: CASSEPPRGNTGELFF. CDR3 sequence (DNA): TGCGCCAGCAGTGAGCCTCCTCGGGGTAACACCGGGGAGCTGTTTTTT.

With respect to this clonotype: No DNA is shown, since the ends of the CDR3 on it are uncertain; the CDR3 is the one TCRdb lists. V gene TRBV29-1 combines with J gene TRBJ2-7; the table's D call TRBD2 went unverified against the DNA. The CDR3 comprises 11 residues, both ends counted. Germline CDR1 reads SQVTM; CDR2 reads ANQGSEA. This chain's CDR3 is CSVGEGSFTYF.

The chain has TRBV7-3 and TRBJ2-5, with D perhaps being TRBD1 or TRBD2 (5 bases each). Germline lookup yields CDR1 SGHTA and CDR2 FQGTGA. There are 13 residues in the CDR3. V lost 6 bases and J lost 5, with 13 bases in between. CDR3 in amino acids: CASSSIGEETQYF. The DNA for the CDR3 is TGTGCCAGCAGTTCTATAGGGGAGGAGACCCAGTACTTC.

The chain links TRBV15 to TRBJ1-6; D uncertain. The V end was cut by 0 bases, the J end by 9 bases, with 12 bases between. This CDR3 is built from 15 residues. The germline gives CDR1 LNHNV, CDR2 YYDKDF (reference sequence). CDR3 protein: CATSRDKGYGSPLHF. The CDR3 DNA is TGTGCCACCAGCAGAGATAAAGGGTATGGTTCACCCCTCCACTTT.